This T cell receptor beta chain was identified during a study of blood T cell repertoires in COVID-19. Study at large: Sample material is recorded as cDNA or gDNA derived from T cells, B-cell-depleted T cells, or PBMCs.

The junction had 7 bases not matched to a gene; V was cut back by 6 bases and J by 4 bases. Germline CDR1 is SQVTM and CDR2 is ANQGSEA. There are 14 residues in the CDR3. As processed by the authors: Amplification of reference gene primers provided the estimated nucleated cell counts. Sequencing was performed with immunoSEQ multiplex PCR; in TCRdb, only in-frame clones are kept and a portion is missing. Clone size and the V and J calls come from that table; the DNA yielded D and trimming. The sample shows 200,000 to 300,000 clones, approximately 89% of them seen only once. Each participant's cohort was designated according to participant-reported clinical history.

The chain employs TRBV29-1 and TRBJ2-3; 10 nucleotides line up with TRBD1. Sequenced input: PBMCs or T cells enriched from blood (not recorded which). The receptor comes from a woman in her thirties or forties with acute COVID-19. The CDR3 sequence: CSVNRDRGADTQYF. Written as DNA, the CDR3 is TGCAGCGTCAACCGGGACAGGGGCGCAGATACGCAGTATTTT.